This T cell receptor beta chain was recorded in a study of T-cell memory formation after mild COVID-19. About the research overall: Largely donor-specific TCR clusters were found. Study results and limitations: The authors left the SARS-CoV-2 specificity of second-wave clones peaking on day 37 unconfirmed. Clones which contracted sat mainly in CM and EM if CD4+, and in EMRA if CD8+. Pre-infection memory carried some responding clones, suggesting that cross-reactive memory joined.

TCRdb reprocessed the 5' RACE reads with MiXCR, giving one entry per CDR3 protein. The table includes 200,000 to 250,000 distinct CDR3 sequences, less than 20% detected once. As concerns this clonotype: The antigen is undetermined.

The CDR3 has 13 amino acids. Germline values: CDR1 KGHSY, CDR2 FQNENV. Trimming took 0 bases from V and 2 from J, leaving 5 bases between them. The J gene is TRBJ2-7, the V gene TRBV16; D call uncertain. The sequenced sample was PBMCs or a T cell subset sorted from them (not recorded which). The receptor was derived from an adult woman who had mild COVID-19 (a few samples of this study predate the infection). Cell type and time point are not known. CDR3 residues: CASSQSATYEQYF. CDR3 nucleotide sequence: TGTGCCAGCAGCCAATCAGCCACCTACGAGCAGTACTTC.